The clone carrying this T cell receptor beta chain was seen at least ten times. Its target is not known. The data were taken from a study of blood T cells in healthy people across ages. General observations from the study: For the donors, CMV status was unknown and possibly confounded expanded clonotype changes. Versus aged donors, long-lived donors had higher diversity and more naive CD4+ cells.

For the second PCR, which ran for about 7 to 11 cycles, a sample-barcoded 5' primer and a J-beta primer mix were used. MiXCR, run by TCRdb on the 5' RACE reads, gives a single entry per CDR3 protein. The profile shows 590,000 or so distinct CDR3 sequences, around 31% of them singletons. Trimming at V came to 5 bases and at J to 1 base, leaving 6 bases not matched to a gene. From germline, CDR1 is SGHRS and CDR2 YFSETQ. This CDR3 is built from 15 residues. Source material: blood. The sequence came from a woman older than 75 in good health. The rearrangement joins TRBV5-1 to TRBJ1-5, with 7 bases identical to TRBD1. This CDR3 reads CASRLTGQSNQPQHF. The CDR3, as DNA: TGCGCCAGCAGATTAACGGGACAGAGCAATCAGCCCCAGCATTTT.